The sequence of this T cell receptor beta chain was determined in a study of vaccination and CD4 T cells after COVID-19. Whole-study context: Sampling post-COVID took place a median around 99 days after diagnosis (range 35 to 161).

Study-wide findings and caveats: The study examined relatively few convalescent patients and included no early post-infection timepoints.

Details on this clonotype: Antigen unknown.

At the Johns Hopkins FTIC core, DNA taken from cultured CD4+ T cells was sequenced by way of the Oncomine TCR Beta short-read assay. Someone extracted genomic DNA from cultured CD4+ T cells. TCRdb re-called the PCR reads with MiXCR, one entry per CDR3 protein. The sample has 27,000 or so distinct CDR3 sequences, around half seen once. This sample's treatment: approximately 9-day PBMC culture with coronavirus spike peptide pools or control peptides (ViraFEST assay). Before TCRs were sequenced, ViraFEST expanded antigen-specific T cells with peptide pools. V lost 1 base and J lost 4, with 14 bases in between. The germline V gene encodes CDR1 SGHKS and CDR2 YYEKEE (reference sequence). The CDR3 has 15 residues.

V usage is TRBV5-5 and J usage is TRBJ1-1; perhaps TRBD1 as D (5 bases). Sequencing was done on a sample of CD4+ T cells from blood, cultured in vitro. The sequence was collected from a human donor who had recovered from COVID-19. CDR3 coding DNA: TGTGCCAGCAGCTTGCAGGGCCAAAGGGCCACTGAAGCTTTCTTT. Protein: CASSLQGQRATEAFF.